This T cell receptor beta chain was captured by sequencing in a study of shared clonotypes between healthy human individuals. In the study overall: The people who gave samples were a couple of women and three men aged 18 to 49. Study results and limitations: About 5% of naive CD4 clonotypes were shared across four donors.

On this clone itself: What it binds is unknown.

CDR3 size: 14 residues. Looked up from germline, CDR1 is MNHEY and CDR2 is SVGAGI. Trimming took 2 bases from V and 0 from J, leaving 7 bases between them. The authors distributed each subset's genomic DNA evenly over several immunoSEQ plates. Sequencing was performed with immunoSEQ multiplex PCR; in TCRdb, only in-frame clones are kept and a portion is missing. The sample lists fewer than 400,000 clones, under 80% seen once, with around a tenth in the top ten. Each donor was a Caucasian adult residing in Nashville, Tennessee. Sequences were obtained from memory CD4+ T cells sorted from blood. Subset here: CD45RA-negative fraction. This rearrangement joins TRBV6-5 to TRBJ1-1; D call uncertain. The receptor comes from a man younger than 40 in good health. The CDR3 sequence: CASSYDELNTEAFF. The DNA for the CDR3 is TGTGCCAGCAGTTACGACGAGTTGAACACTGAAGCTTTCTTT.